This is a list of T cell receptor beta chains from one sample in a study of blood T cell repertoires in COVID-19. Repertoires were generated with immunoSEQ multiplex PCR, while TCRdb's copy carries only in-frame clones and drops some. The table lists a few hundred thousand clones, 70% to 90% of them singletons. Sequenced material: PBMCs or T cells enriched from blood (not recorded which). Source of these receptors: a woman aged 45-65 years in a cohort exposed to, infected with or recovered from COVID-19 (not recorded which). The CDR3 runs from the conserved cysteine through the conserved F or W. The order of the fields is CDR3 DNA, CDR3 protein, J gene, clone size, D gene, V gene. D genes are given only for firm matches. Clone size is given for some rows only: seen once, a few or many times, or a class if the clone is expanded.

CDR3nt: TGTGCCAGCGCCTCGAACTTGAACACTGAAGCTTTCTTT
CDR3aa: CASASNLNTEAFF
j_gene: TRBJ1-1
abundance: .
d_gene: .
v_gene: TRBV2

CDR3nt: TGCGCCAGCAGCTTGGGGGGGACAGAAGACACTGAAGCTTTCTTT
CDR3aa: CASSLGGTEDTEAFF
j_gene: TRBJ1-1
abundance: .
d_gene: TRBD1
v_gene: TRBV5-1

CDR3nt: TGCGCCAGCAGCCCCGACAGGGACACTGAAGCTTTCTTT
CDR3aa: CASSPDRDTEAFF
j_gene: TRBJ1-1
abundance: .
d_gene: TRBD1
v_gene: TRBV5-1

CDR3nt: TGCGCCAGCAGCGCCCCTGGGCCTGGCTCCTACAATGAGCAGTTCTTC
CDR3aa: CASSAPGPGSYNEQFF
j_gene: TRBJ2-1
abundance: .
d_gene: .
v_gene: TRBV5-1

CDR3nt: TGTGCCAGCAGTTACACCTTTACCGCTGGGGGGGGGTTAGGGTCCTACGAGCAGTACTTC
CDR3aa: CASSYTFTAGGGLGSYEQYF
j_gene: TRBJ2-7
abundance: .
d_gene: TRBD2
v_gene: TRBV6-2/TRBV6-3

CDR3nt: TGTGCCAGCAGCTTAGTTCCGGGAGAGACCCAGTACTTC
CDR3aa: CASSLVPGETQYF
j_gene: TRBJ2-5
abundance: .
d_gene: .
v_gene: TRBV7-2

CDR3nt: TGTGCCAGCAGCTCTGGGGCTCTCGCTGGCAGTAATGAAAAACTGTTTTTT
CDR3aa: CASSSGALAGSNEKLFF
j_gene: TRBJ1-4
abundance: .
d_gene: .
v_gene: TRBV5-8

CDR3nt: TGTGCCAGCAGCTTGCATCAGGGGACTGGCTACACCTTC
CDR3aa: CASSLHQGTGYTF
j_gene: TRBJ1-2
abundance: .
d_gene: .
v_gene: TRBV11-1

CDR3nt: TGTGCCAGCAGCTTAAAGGGACTAGCGGGGGCTACCGCACTCCCAGATACGCAGTATTTT
CDR3aa: CASSLKGLAGATALPDTQYF
j_gene: TRBJ2-3
abundance: .
d_gene: TRBD2
v_gene: TRBV7-3

CDR3nt: TGTGCCAGCAGCCTAACAGGGGCCGAGCAGTTCTTC
CDR3aa: CASSLTGAEQFF
j_gene: TRBJ2-1
abundance: .
d_gene: TRBD1
v_gene: TRBV4-2

CDR3nt: TGCGCCAGCAGCCTCCCTGGGATAGCGGGGGGACAAGAGACCCAGTACTTC
CDR3aa: CASSLPGIAGGQETQYF
j_gene: TRBJ2-5
abundance: .
d_gene: TRBD2
v_gene: TRBV5-1

CDR3nt: TGTGCCAGCAGTTTACGGGGAGGCACTAACTATGGCTACACCTTC
CDR3aa: CASSLRGGTNYGYTF
j_gene: TRBJ1-2
abundance: .
d_gene: .
v_gene: TRBV6-2/TRBV6-3

CDR3nt: TGTGCCAGCAGCAAAGTGGTCGGGACAGTAACCTTTAACTATGGCTACACCTTC
CDR3aa: CASSKVVGTVTFNYGYTF
j_gene: TRBJ1-2
abundance: .
d_gene: .
v_gene: TRBV21-1

CDR3nt: TGCGCCAGCAGCCAAGACCTGGGACAGGGCAACACTGAAGCTTTCTTT
CDR3aa: CASSQDLGQGNTEAFF
j_gene: TRBJ1-1
abundance: .
d_gene: TRBD1
v_gene: TRBV4-3

CDR3nt: TGTGCCAGCAGCCCGTTGACAGGGGGATCCCTTAGAGAGACCCAGTACTTC
CDR3aa: CASSPLTGGSLRETQYF
j_gene: TRBJ2-5
abundance: once
d_gene: TRBD1
v_gene: TRBV7-8

CDR3nt: TGTGCCAGCAGCTTGGGCCTTATCCGAACAGGTGAAGCTTTCTTT
CDR3aa: CASSLGLIRTGEAFF
j_gene: TRBJ1-1
abundance: .
d_gene: .
v_gene: TRBV6-5

CDR3nt: TGTGCCAGCAAACAGGGGGCAAGCTATAATTCACCCCTCCACTTT
CDR3aa: CASKQGASYNSPLHF
j_gene: TRBJ1-6
abundance: .
d_gene: TRBD1
v_gene: TRBV6-5

CDR3nt: TGTGCCACCTCGAACGCTCGGGGGACCCAAGAGACCCAGTACTTC
CDR3aa: CATSNARGTQETQYF
j_gene: TRBJ2-5
abundance: .
d_gene: .
v_gene: TRBV27

CDR3nt: TGTGCCAGCAGCTTCACCGAGGATCAGCCCCAGCATTTT
CDR3aa: CASSFTEDQPQHF
j_gene: TRBJ1-5
abundance: .
d_gene: .
v_gene: TRBV7-2

CDR3nt: TGCGCCAGCAGCACGACTAGCGGGGGGTACACCGGGGAGCTGTTTTTT
CDR3aa: CASSTTSGGYTGELFF
j_gene: TRBJ2-2
abundance: few
d_gene: TRBD2
v_gene: TRBV4-1

CDR3nt: TGTGCCAGCAGCCAAGAGGGTGGTCGGGACAGGGGGCCAGATACGCAGTATTTT
CDR3aa: CASSQEGGRDRGPDTQYF
j_gene: TRBJ2-3
abundance: .
d_gene: TRBD1
v_gene: TRBV3-1/TRBV3-2

CDR3nt: TGTGCCAGCAGTGGGACAGGGGGGCAGTTCTTC
CDR3aa: CASSGTGGQFF
j_gene: TRBJ2-1
abundance: .
d_gene: TRBD1
v_gene: TRBV27

CDR3nt: TGTGCCAGCAGTGGTGTAGCTAGCTCCTATAATTCACCCCTCCACTTT
CDR3aa: CASSGVASSYNSPLHF
j_gene: TRBJ1-6
abundance: few
d_gene: .
v_gene: TRBV28

CDR3nt: TGCGCCAGCAGCTTGGCGGGAATGGGACAGGGCAACTATGGCTACACCTTC
CDR3aa: CASSLAGMGQGNYGYTF
j_gene: TRBJ1-2
abundance: .
d_gene: TRBD1
v_gene: TRBV5-1

CDR3nt: TGTGCCAGCAGCTTCGAGGTTAGCAATCAGCCCCAGCATTTT
CDR3aa: CASSFEVSNQPQHF
j_gene: TRBJ1-5
abundance: .
d_gene: .
v_gene: TRBV7-2

CDR3nt: TGTGCCAGCAGCCCCCGCAGGGGTTATAATTCACCCCTCCACTTT
CDR3aa: CASSPRRGYNSPLHF
j_gene: TRBJ1-6
abundance: .
d_gene: .
v_gene: TRBV7-8

CDR3nt: TGTGCCAGCAGCTTGGATGGTCGCGGTCAAGAGACCCAGTACTTC
CDR3aa: CASSLDGRGQETQYF
j_gene: TRBJ2-5
abundance: .
d_gene: .
v_gene: TRBV5-4

CDR3nt: TGTGCCACCTTCAGGGGGATAAACACCGGGGAGCTGTTTTTT
CDR3aa: CATFRGINTGELFF
j_gene: TRBJ2-2
abundance: .
d_gene: TRBD1
v_gene: TRBV6-5

CDR3nt: TGTGCCAGCAGTTATCGCCAGCGGGGGGCATTCACGGGGACGCAGTATTTT
CDR3aa: CASSYRQRGAFTGTQYF
j_gene: TRBJ2-3
abundance: .
d_gene: TRBD2
v_gene: TRBV28

CDR3nt: TGTGCCAGCAGCTTAGATCCGGGGAGTGGGTACAATGAGCAGTTCTTC
CDR3aa: CASSLDPGSGYNEQFF
j_gene: TRBJ2-1
abundance: .
d_gene: .
v_gene: TRBV7-6

CDR3nt: TGTGCCAGCAGTCCTGGACAGATCATTAGCTCCTACAATGAGCAGTTCTTC
CDR3aa: CASSPGQIISSYNEQFF
j_gene: TRBJ2-1
abundance: .
d_gene: .
v_gene: TRBV27

CDR3nt: TGTGCCAGCAGCGTAGTACGGGGGGGCCTTTCCAGCACCGGGGAGCTGTTTTTT
CDR3aa: CASSVVRGGLSSTGELFF
j_gene: TRBJ2-2
abundance: .
d_gene: TRBD2
v_gene: TRBV9

CDR3nt: TGTGCCACCAGTGACGCCCGACAGGGGGCAGAGACCCAGTACTTC
CDR3aa: CATSDARQGAETQYF
j_gene: TRBJ2-5
abundance: once
d_gene: TRBD1
v_gene: TRBV24-1

CDR3nt: TGTGCCAGCAGCTTGGTTGCGGGGGGGCCCACCGGGGAGCTGTTTTTT
CDR3aa: CASSLVAGGPTGELFF
j_gene: TRBJ2-2
abundance: .
d_gene: TRBD2
v_gene: TRBV5-4

CDR3nt: TGTGCCAGCAGTCTTAGGGGTGGGAACACTGAAGCTTTCTTT
CDR3aa: CASSLRGGNTEAFF
j_gene: TRBJ1-1
abundance: few
d_gene: .
v_gene: TRBV27

CDR3nt: TGTGCCAGCAGCGGGACAATAAATGAAAAACTGTTTTTT
CDR3aa: CASSGTINEKLFF
j_gene: TRBJ1-4
abundance: once
d_gene: .
v_gene: TRBV7-2

CDR3nt: TGTGCCAGCAGCTTGGACAGTCGGGGTGGCTACACCTTC
CDR3aa: CASSLDSRGGYTF
j_gene: TRBJ1-2
abundance: few
d_gene: .
v_gene: TRBV27